The clone carrying this TCR beta chain was observed at least ten times. The ends were cut back, 0 bases at V and 0 bases at J, with 8 bases in the middle. Per the germline V gene, CDR1 is ENHRY and CDR2 is SYGVKD. The CDR3 runs to 15 residues. The data originate from a study of T-cell reconstitution after alpha-beta-depleted transplantation in children. Unique molecular identifiers were built into the TCRbeta library. TCRdb reprocessed the PCR reads with MiXCR, giving one entry per CDR3 protein. The sample yields 200,000 to 300,000 distinct CDR3 sequences, around 12% seen once. This TCR was sampled from a human donor who donated a stem cell graft to a child with acute lymphoblastic leukemia. Sequenced here: PBMCs from the stem cell graft donor, sampled from the stem cell graft. The chain carries TRBV10-3 and TRBJ1-2, with a tentative D call TRBD1 (5 bases). CDR3 in DNA: TGTGCCATCAGTGAGTCGGTGACAGCTAACTATGGCTACACCTTC. Its translation: CAISESVTANYGYTF.